These 30 T cell receptor beta chains share one sample of origin, sequenced in a study of T-cell memory formation after mild COVID-19. TCRdb processed the 5' RACE reads anew with MiXCR; each CDR3 protein has one entry. This table holds roughly 400,000 distinct CDR3 sequences, about 17% found once. Sequences were obtained from PBMCs or a T cell subset sorted from them (not recorded which). The receptors were sampled from a man between 18 and 29 years old who had mild COVID-19 (a few samples of this study predate the infection). Cell type and time point are not known.

The gene calls are TRBV11-2 and TRBJ1-6; D unresolved. CDR1 is SGHAT, CDR2 FQNNGV, per germline. Trimming stripped 7 bases from V and 12 bases from J, with 10 bases between. The CDR3 has 11 amino acids. The CDR3 sequence: CASNLVEPLHF. DNA for the CDR3: TGTGCCAGCAACCTAGTGGAACCCCTCCACTTT.

The gene calls are TRBV3-1 and TRBJ1-1, with D possibly being TRBD1 (5 bases). Trimming left V 1 base short and J 0 bases short, with 12 bases between. CDR1 and CDR2 from the germline V gene are LGHDT and YNNKEL (reference sequence). The CDR3 has 16 residues. The CDR3 DNA follows: TGTGCCAGCAGCCAAGGCCTTACGGGACTGAACACTGAAGCTTTCTTT. Its protein product is CASSQGLTGLNTEAFF.

There are a few counts of this clonotype. This chain joins TRBV7-9 and TRBJ2-1; D remains ambiguous. CDR3 length: 15 amino acids. Trimming stripped 5 bases from V and 9 bases from J, with 20 bases between. The germline V gene encodes CDR1 SEHNR and CDR2 FQNEAQ (reference sequence). The CDR3 bases are TGTGCCAGCAGCCAGCCTTTCCCGCGCAATCTTGAGCAGTTCTTC. Encoded protein: CASSQPFPRNLEQFF.

This clonotype came up a few times. This chain links TRBV7-9 with TRBJ2-3; no clear D gene. The length of the CDR3 is 14 residues. Germline V lookup: CDR1 SEHNR, CDR2 FQNEAQ (reference sequence). The germline V and J ends were trimmed by 5 bases and 2 bases, with 11 bases remaining between them. In DNA, the CDR3 is TGTGCCAGCAGCCCGTGGGCGGACACAGATACGCAGTATTTT. Residues: CASSPWADTDTQYF.

The chain recombines TRBV28 with TRBJ2-7; TRBD2 matches 7 bases. CDR1 is MDHEN and CDR2 is SYDVKM in the germline V gene. Losses at the gene ends were 7 bases for V and 4 bases for J; bases not matched to a gene: 7. The CDR3 sequence is 13 residues long. CDR3 DNA: TGTGCCAGCATTGGAGCGGGGCGGTACGAGCAGTACGTC. Its protein is CASIGAGRYEQYV.

The chain joins TRBV25-1 to TRBJ2-7, with 7 bases aligning to TRBD1. Unmatched junction bases numbered 6, after V lost 4 bases and J lost 3 bases. This CDR3 is 14 amino acids long. CDR1 is MGHDK, CDR2 SYGVNS, per germline. CDR3 sequence: CASSGDRAYYEQYV. CDR3 nucleotides: TGTGCCAGCAGTGGAGACAGGGCCTACTACGAGCAGTACGTC.

V gene TRBV4-1 combines with J gene TRBJ1-5; D gene uncertain. Per germline, CDR1 MGHRA and CDR2 YSYEKL. The CDR3 runs to 14 residues. Trimming shortened V by 1 base and J by 6 bases, and 10 bases separated the two germline ends. CDR3 bases: TGCGCCAGCAGCCAAGGATCAGAGACTCAGCCCCAGCATTTT. Its protein is CASSQGSETQPQHF.

This chain links TRBV20-1 with TRBJ2-7, with D maybe TRBD2 (5 bases). The V end was cut by 2 bases, the J end by 0 bases, with 14 bases between. This CDR3 has 15 residues. Germline loops: CDR1 DFQATT, CDR2 SNEGSKA (reference sequence). The chain's CDR3 is CSARMPAAGSYEQYF. CDR3 nucleotides: TGCAGTGCTAGAATGCCCGCCGCGGGCTCCTACGAGCAGTACTTC.

The chain links TRBV6-1 to TRBJ1-5; D is ambiguous. The germline gives CDR1 MNHNS, CDR2 SASEGT. Trimming pared 2 bases from V and 3 bases from J, leaving 8 bases between. This CDR3 region has 14 residues. CDR3 bases: TGTGCCAGCAGTGAAATAAGGATCAATCAGCCCCAGCATTTT. Translating it yields CASSEIRINQPQHF.

There are a few counts of this clonotype. In DNA form, the CDR3 reads TGTGCCAGCGGGCAGGGGAGTCAGCCCCAGCATTTT. This gives the protein CASGQGSQPQHF. The chain has TRBV12-3 or TRBV12-4 and TRBJ1-5; D might be TRBD1 (6 bases). Trimming pared 8 bases from V and 6 bases from J, leaving 11 bases between. The CDR3 spans 12 residues.

This clonotype was picked up a small number of times. The chain couples TRBV7-3 to TRBJ2-1, with D possibly called TRBD1 or TRBD2 (6 bases each). The CDR3 is 15 amino acids. Germline V gene data show CDR1 as SGHTA and CDR2 as FQGTGA. Trimming removed 3 bases at V and 1 base at J, with 10 bases between. This CDR3 reads CASSLGAGSYNEQFF. The CDR3 region has the DNA TGTGCCAGCAGCTTGGGGGCGGGGTCCTACAATGAGCAGTTCTTC.

This clonotype was picked up a small number of times. The chain combines TRBV7-2 with TRBJ1-2, with D possibly matching TRBD1 (6 bases). With 5 bases removed from V and 6 bases from J, the gap between germline ends came to 13 bases. Germline V gene data show CDR1 as SGHTA and CDR2 as FQGNSA. CDR3 length: 13 residues. Here the CDR3 reads CASSNDRRNGYTF. CDR3 coding DNA: TGTGCCAGCAGCAACGACAGGAGGAATGGCTACACCTTC.

This clonotype was picked up a small number of times. The chain is built from TRBV7-9 and TRBJ2-7; the match to TRBD1 covers 7 bases. The junction had 9 bases not matched to a gene; V was cut back by 2 bases and J by 2 bases. Germline CDR1 SEHNR, CDR2 FQNEAQ (reference sequence). CDR3 length: 16 residues. The CDR3 region is CASSLLQGVFTYEQYF. CDR3 sequence (DNA): TGTGCCAGCAGCTTACTGCAGGGGGTCTTTACCTACGAGCAGTACTTC.

The CDR3 sequence is CSATSPDSYEQYV. The CDR3 region has the DNA TGCAGTGCTACAAGCCCCGACTCCTACGAGCAGTACGTC. The genes are TRBV20-1 and TRBJ2-7; D is unclear. Between the trimmed V and J ends, which lost 4 bases and 0 bases, there was a span of 10 bases. This CDR3 is 13 amino acids long. Germline V lookup: CDR1 DFQATT, CDR2 SNEGSKA (reference sequence).

The gene calls are TRBV11-2 and TRBJ2-3, with a possible D match to TRBD1 (5 bases). Germline values: CDR1 SGHAT, CDR2 FQNNGV. CDR3 size: 13 residues. V lost 4 bases, J lost 4 bases, and 9 bases lay in between. CDR3 sequence (DNA): TGTGCCAGCAGCTGGACAACGGCAGATACGCAGTATTTT. Translating it yields CASSWTTADTQYF.

This clonotype was observed at least ten times. The chain employs TRBV2 and TRBJ1-5; unclear D gene. The germline CDR1 and CDR2 sequences are SNHLY and FYNNEI. Trimming shortened V by 7 bases and J by 3 bases, and 7 bases separated the two germline ends. The CDR3 spans 12 residues. The CDR3 sequence is CASKLYNQPQHF. In DNA, the CDR3 is TGTGCCAGCAAACTGTACAATCAGCCCCAGCATTTT.

This clonotype has a handful of counts. This rearrangement joins TRBV12-3 or TRBV12-4 to TRBJ2-2; tentative D call: TRBD1 (5 bases). The length of the CDR3 is 15 residues. Trimming left V 2 bases short and J 6 bases short, with 13 bases between. The CDR3, as DNA: TGTGCCAGCAGTTTACAAGGACACGTACCCGGGGAGCTGTTTTTT. Protein product: CASSLQGHVPGELFF.

This clonotype was observed a few times. The V call is TRBV20-1, the J call TRBJ2-7; D ambiguous. Germline V gene sequence: CDR1 DFQATT, CDR2 SNEGSKA (reference sequence). V was cut by 5 bases and J by 2 bases, with 7 bases left in between. This CDR3 comprises 11 residues. For the CDR3, the DNA is TGCAGTGCTGGACCAGCCTACGAGCAGTACGTC. It encodes CSAGPAYEQYV.

The DNA for the CDR3 is TGTGCCAGCAGTTACGACAAGGGATACTACGAGCAGTACTTC. This encodes CASSYDKGYYEQYF. This chain links TRBV6-5 with TRBJ2-7; D gene unclear. V was cut by 2 bases and J by 3 bases, with 11 bases left in between. CDR1 MNHEY and CDR2 SVGAGI come from the germline V gene. The length of the CDR3 is 14 residues.

This clonotype was detected a few times. The J gene is TRBJ2-2, the V gene TRBV29-1; 7 bases align to TRBD2. The V and J ends lost 7 bases and 6 bases, in that order; junction bases with no gene match: 5. Germline V gene data show CDR1 as SQVTM and CDR2 as ANQGSEA. The CDR3 consists of 12 residues. As DNA, the CDR3 is TGCAGCGCTCGGGGGAGGGCCGGGGAGCTGTTTTTT. Translating it yields CSARGRAGELFF.

This clonotype was counted a few times. The V call is TRBV20-1, the J call TRBJ1-1; D is uncertain. The CDR3 has 10 residues. Per the germline V gene, CDR1 is DFQATT and CDR2 is SNEGSKA (reference sequence). CDR3 DNA sequence: TGCAGGCCAAAATCCACTGAAGCTTTCTTT. This gives the protein CRPKSTEAFF.

In its sample, this clonotype was seen a few times. The V and J genes are TRBV7-9 and TRBJ1-1; D unresolved. The CDR3 has 15 residues. Germline V CDR1 and CDR2: SEHNR, FQNEAQ (reference sequence). V lost 5 bases, J lost 2 bases, and 15 bases lay in between. DNA for the CDR3: TGTGCCAGCAGCCCGCGTGGCGACGCAAACACTGAAGCTTTCTTT. Translating it yields CASSPRGDANTEAFF. The whole variable domain, remainder taken from reference TRBV7-9 and TRBJ1-1, is DTGVSQNPRHKITKRGQNVTFRCDPISEHNRLYWYRQTLGQGPEFLTYFQNEAQLEKSRLLSDRFSAERPKGSFSTLEIQRTEQGDSAMYLCASSPRGDANTEAFFGQGTRLTVV.

Here the CDR3 DNA reads TGTGCCAGCAGCTTTTACGGGACAGGGGTTCCAGATACGCAGTATTTT. As protein: CASSFYGTGVPDTQYF. V is TRBV11-2 and J is TRBJ2-3; TRBD1 agrees at 10 bases. The CDR3 consists of 16 residues. J lost 4 bases, V lost 3 bases, and 7 bases had no gene match. Germline-derived CDR1 and CDR2 are SGHAT and FQNNGV.

The chain uses TRBV4-3 and TRBJ1-2; the match to TRBD1 covers 8 bases. CDR3 length: 16 amino acids. Trimming removed 4 bases from V and 5 bases from J; junction bases left unmatched: 12. Germline assignment: CDR1 LGHNA and CDR2 YSLEER. Here the CDR3 DNA reads TGCGCCAGCAGCCCGACAGGGGTCCCATCATTTTATGGCTACACCTTC. It translates to CASSPTGVPSFYGYTF.

The chain couples TRBV4-3 to TRBJ2-7; TRBD1 matches 8 bases. There are 14 residues in the CDR3. CDR1 and CDR2 from the germline V gene are LGHNA and YSLEER. After removal of 1 base from V and 2 bases from J, the junction contained 1 base not matched to a gene. This chain's CDR3 is CASSQGTGPYEQYF. CDR3 in DNA: TGCGCCAGCAGCCAAGGGACAGGGCCCTACGAGCAGTACTTC.

This chain joins TRBV7-9 and TRBJ1-2; D unclear. This CDR3 comprises 17 residues. Germline V lookup: CDR1 SEHNR, CDR2 FQNEAQ (reference sequence). V was cut by 3 bases and J by 3 bases, with 20 bases left in between. This chain's CDR3 is CASSFYVSALRDYGYTF. CDR3 DNA: TGTGCCAGCAGCTTTTATGTCTCGGCCCTGAGGGACTATGGCTACACCTTC.

The chain has TRBV20-1 and TRBJ2-7; the D is unclear. V gave up 0 bases and J gave up 2 bases, with 11 bases separating them. This CDR3 contains 14 residues. The germline gives CDR1 DFQATT, CDR2 SNEGSKA (reference sequence). CDR3 residues: CSARDRLGTYEQYF. DNA of the CDR3: TGCAGTGCTAGAGATCGGCTGGGAACCTACGAGCAGTACTTC.

This clonotype was observed a few times. The V gene is TRBV29-1, the J gene TRBJ2-1; maybe TRBD2 (6 bases). With 7 bases removed from V and 3 bases from J, the gap between germline ends came to 13 bases. The CDR3 totals 13 residues. CDR1 is SQVTM and CDR2 is ANQGSEA in the germline V gene. DNA for the CDR3: TGCAGCGGGAGGGGCATCGACTACAATGAGCAGTTCTTC. This gives the protein CSGRGIDYNEQFF.

V usage is TRBV9 and J usage is TRBJ2-4, with 9 bases aligning to TRBD1. The germline gives CDR1 SGDLS, CDR2 YYNGEE. CDR3 length: 15 residues. V lost 4 bases to trimming and J lost 4 bases; unmatched junction nucleotides: 6. The CDR3 region is CASSPRTGVKNIQYF. For the CDR3, the DNA is TGTGCCAGCAGCCCTAGGACAGGGGTTAAAAACATTCAGTACTTC.

This clonotype was recorded a few times. The chain couples TRBV5-1 to TRBJ1-4, with unresolved D. V dropped 0 bases and J dropped 10 bases, with 19 bases sitting between them. Germline loops: CDR1 SGHRS, CDR2 YFSETQ. CDR3 length: 16 residues. CDR3 nucleotides: TGCGCCAGCAGCTTGGTATTGAGGGATTTCGGAGGAAAACTGTTTTTT. This codes for CASSLVLRDFGGKLFF.